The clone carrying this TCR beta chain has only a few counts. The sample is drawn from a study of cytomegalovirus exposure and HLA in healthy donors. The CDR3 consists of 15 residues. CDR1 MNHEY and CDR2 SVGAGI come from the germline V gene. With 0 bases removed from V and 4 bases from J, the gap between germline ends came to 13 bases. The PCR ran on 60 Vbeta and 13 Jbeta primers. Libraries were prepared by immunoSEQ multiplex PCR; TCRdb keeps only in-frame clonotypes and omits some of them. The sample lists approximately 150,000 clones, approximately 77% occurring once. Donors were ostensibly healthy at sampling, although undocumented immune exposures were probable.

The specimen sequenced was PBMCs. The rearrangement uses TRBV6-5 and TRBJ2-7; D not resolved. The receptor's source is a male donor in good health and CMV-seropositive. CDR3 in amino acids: CASSYSRRPRYEQYF. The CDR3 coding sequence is TGTGCCAGCAGTTACTCGCGGCGTCCAAGGTACGAGCAGTACTTC.